The 13 T cell receptor beta chains listed next were all sequenced from one sample in a study of blood T cell repertoires in COVID-19. Using immunoSEQ multiplex PCR, the repertoire was profiled, and TCRdb retains in-frame clones only, with some absent. Here the sample spans 150,000 to 200,000 clones, approximately 83% being singletons. Sequencing used PBMCs or T cells enriched from blood (not recorded which). The source is a man in his 70s who had been exposed to COVID-19.

This clone occurred many times. The chain couples TRBV4-1 to TRBJ2-1; weak D call: TRBD2 (6 bases). Germline V gives CDR1 MGHRA, CDR2 YSYEKL. The CDR3 has 16 amino acids. V shed 4 bases and J shed 6 bases, with 19 bases lying between them. The CDR3 reads CASSPPGGETVNEQFF. CDR3 nucleotides: TGCGCCAGCAGCCCCCCAGGCGGGGAAACAGTCAATGAGCAGTTCTTC.

J is TRBJ2-7 and V is TRBV28; TRBD2 matches 7 bases. The germline V gene encodes CDR1 MDHEN and CDR2 SYDVKM. CDR3 length: 15 residues. V lost 4 bases and J lost 0; bases outside the gene matches: 6. The CDR3 DNA reads as TGTGCCAGCAGTTCCGGCGGGGGAGACTCCTACGAGCAGTACTTC. It yields the protein CASSSGGGDSYEQYF.

V gene TRBV10-2 combines with J gene TRBJ1-2; TRBD1 matches 10 bases. V shed 4 bases and J 4 bases; nucleotides not matched to a gene: 9. CDR3 size: 16 residues. CDR1 and CDR2 (germline): WSHSY, SAAADI. The CDR3 coding sequence is TGCGCCAGCAGTGTTTGGGACAGGGGTAGGGGCTATGGCTACACCTTC. Translation gives CASSVWDRGRGYGYTF.

This clone appeared a few times. The chain couples TRBV4-1 to TRBJ1-6; a possible D gene is TRBD1 (5 bases). Germline CDR1 is MGHRA and CDR2 is YSYEKL. The V gene lost 0 bases and the J gene lost 3 bases, with 9 bases spanning the gap. The CDR3 runs 16 residues. This CDR3 is CASSQDEGVYNSPLHF. CDR3 nucleotides: TGCGCCAGCAGCCAAGATGAAGGGGTCTATAATTCACCCCTCCACTTT.

V gene TRBV28 combines with J gene TRBJ2-6; 13 bases map to TRBD2. V was pared by 3 bases and J by 3 bases, with 5 bases of the junction left unmatched. The germline gives CDR1 MDHEN, CDR2 SYDVKM. The CDR3 length is 18 residues. The DNA for the CDR3 is TGTGCCAGCAGTTTGACTAGCGGGAGGACGTATGGGGCCAACGTCCTGACTTTC. It translates to CASSLTSGRTYGANVLTF.

This chain uses TRBV27 with TRBJ2-7, with 10 bases fitting TRBD2. The CDR3 has 17 residues. Germline V gene lookup returns CDR1 MNHEY and CDR2 SMNVEV (reference sequence). The trim removed 3 bases at V and 3 bases at J, leaving 11 bases unmatched. This chain's CDR3 is CASSLSSGSPGFYEQYF. The CDR3 DNA sequence: TGTGCCAGCAGTTTGTCTAGCGGGAGTCCTGGGTTCTACGAGCAGTACTTC.

The chain uses TRBV19 and TRBJ1-5; a possible D gene is TRBD1 (6 bases). Trimming removed 6 bases from V and 6 bases from J, with 24 bases in between. The CDR3 contains 17 residues. Germline CDR1 reads LNHDA; CDR2 reads SQIVND (reference sequence). CDR3 DNA: TGTGCCAGTAGCGTCAAACCGAGGACAGAACGGGGTCAGCCCCAGCATTTT. Translated: CASSVKPRTERGQPQHF.

CDR3 loop: CASSETQTGNYGYTF. The CDR3 bases are TGTGCCAGCAGTGAAACCCAAACAGGGAACTATGGCTACACCTTC. J is TRBJ1-2 and V is TRBV2, with D perhaps TRBD1 (6 bases). CDR3 length: 15 amino acids. The germline V and J ends were trimmed by 2 bases and 2 bases, with 12 bases remaining between them. The V gene's germline CDR1 is SNHLY and CDR2 FYNNEI.

The J gene is TRBJ2-1, the V gene TRBV5-1, with TRBD2 matching over 9 bases. CDR3 length equals 15 residues. V lost 4 bases, J lost 4 bases, and 6 bases stayed unmatched. Germline V CDR1 and CDR2: SGHRS, YFSETQ. The CDR3 sequence: CASSALAGLYNEQFF. CDR3 bases: TGCGCCAGCAGCGCACTAGCGGGTCTATACAATGAGCAGTTCTTC. Looking up the rest from reference TRBV5-1 and TRBJ2-1 gives the full variable domain: KAGVTQTPRYLIKTRGQQVTLSCSPISGHRSVSWYQQTPGQGLQFLFEYFSETQRNKGNFPGRFSGRQFSNSRSEMNVSTLELGDSALYLCASSALAGLYNEQFFGPGTRLTVL.

The chain recombines TRBV7-9 with TRBJ2-2; 7 bases agree with TRBD1. V shed 5 bases, J shed 4 bases, and the junction held 7 bases outside the gene matches. The CDR3 runs 15 residues. Germline loops: CDR1 SEHNR, CDR2 FQNEAQ (reference sequence). CDR3 DNA sequence: TGTGCCAGCAGCCACAGGACAGGCCCCACCGGGGAGCTGTTTTTT. As protein: CASSHRTGPTGELFF.

The J gene is TRBJ2-6, the V gene TRBV6-2 or TRBV6-3; D is perhaps TRBD1 (6 bases). Trimming removed 5 bases from V and 2 bases from J, with 16 bases in between. Germline-derived CDR1 and CDR2 are MNHEY and SVGEGT. CDR3 length equals 17 residues. This chain's CDR3 is CASSNPPGTTGANVLTF. The CDR3 coding sequence is TGTGCCAGCAGTAACCCCCCGGGGACAACTGGGGCCAACGTCCTGACTTTC.

The chain recombines TRBV19 with TRBJ1-5; 9 nucleotides match TRBD1. Looked up from germline, CDR1 is LNHDA and CDR2 is SQIVND (reference sequence). With 5 bases clipped from V and 4 bases from J, the junction kept 9 bases outside the gene matches. This CDR3 region has 16 residues. The CDR3 sequence is CASSPEGQGWNQPQHF. In DNA form, the CDR3 reads TGTGCCAGTAGTCCGGAGGGACAGGGATGGAATCAGCCCCAGCATTTT. The full variable domain, its missing parts supplied by reference TRBV19 and TRBJ1-5, is DGGITQSPKYLFRKEGQNVTLSCEQNLNHDAMYWYRQDPGQGLRLIYYSQIVNDFQKGDIAEGYSVSREKKESFPLTVTSAQKNPTAFYLCASSPEGQGWNQPQHFGDGTRLSIL.

The rearrangement links TRBV3-1 (or the pseudogene TRBV3-2) to TRBJ2-7; 7 positions agree with TRBD1. The CDR3 totals 17 residues. The V segment lost 5 bases and the J segment 1 base; nucleotides outside the gene matches: 14. Germline assignment: CDR1 LGHDT and CDR2 YNNKEL (reference sequence). The CDR3 loop is CASSSNPGGQTSYEQYF. The CDR3 nucleotides are TGTGCCAGCAGCTCAAACCCAGGGGGACAGACTTCCTACGAGCAGTACTTC.